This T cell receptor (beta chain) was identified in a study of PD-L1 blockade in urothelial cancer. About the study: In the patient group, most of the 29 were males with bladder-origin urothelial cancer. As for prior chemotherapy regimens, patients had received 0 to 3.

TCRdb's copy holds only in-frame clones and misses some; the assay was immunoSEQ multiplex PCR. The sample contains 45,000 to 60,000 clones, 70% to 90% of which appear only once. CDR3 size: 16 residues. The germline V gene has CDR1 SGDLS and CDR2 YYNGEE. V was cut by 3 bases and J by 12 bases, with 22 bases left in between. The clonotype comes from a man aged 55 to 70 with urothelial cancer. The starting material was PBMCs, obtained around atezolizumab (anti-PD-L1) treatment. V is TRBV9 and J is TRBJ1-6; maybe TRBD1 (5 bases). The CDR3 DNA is TGTGCCAGCAGCGAGAGGGAGGGGACCGGTACGGTACCCCTCCACTTT. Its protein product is CASSEREGTGTVPLHF.